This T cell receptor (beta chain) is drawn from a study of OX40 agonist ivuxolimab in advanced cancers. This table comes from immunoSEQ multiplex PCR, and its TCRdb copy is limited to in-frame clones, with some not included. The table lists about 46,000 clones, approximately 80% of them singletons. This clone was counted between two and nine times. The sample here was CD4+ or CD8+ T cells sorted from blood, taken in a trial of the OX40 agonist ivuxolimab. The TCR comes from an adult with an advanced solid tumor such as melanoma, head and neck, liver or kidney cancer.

CDR3: CASSLVGETQYF. CDR3 DNA sequence: TGTGCCAGCAGTTTAGTGGGGGAGACCCAGTACTTC. V usage is TRBV28 and J usage is TRBJ2-5; no clear D. The V gene's germline CDR1 is MDHEN and CDR2 SYDVKM. This CDR3 contains 12 residues. V lost 2 bases, J lost 5 bases, and 6 bases lay in between.